The 6 T cell receptor beta chains in this list originate from one sample, sequenced in a study of T cells after yellow fever vaccination (dated by TCRdb to about 2019). The library was built by means of 5' RACE. The data were produced on an Illumina HiSeq 2500. The raw public reads went through TCRdb reprocessing: fastp at Q25, MiXCR clone calling, in-frame beta chains kept. Identical CDR3 protein sequences are pooled into one entry, listed with their most common genes and DNA. In this sample the table shows some 500,000 distinct CDR3 sequences, approximately 12% of which occur a single time. The top ten constitute over 13% of the sample. In light of the paper, this sample's treatment or condition label describes: live attenuated yellow fever vaccine strain. This specimen was PBMCs, taken on the day of the yellow fever booster vaccination. The receptors were gathered from a man aged 25-45 years who received the YFV17D yellow fever vaccine.

V usage is TRBV20-1 and J usage is TRBJ1-1; D is undetermined. Germline CDR1 DFQATT, CDR2 SNEGSKA (reference sequence). Trimming removed 2 bases at V and 6 bases at J, with 7 bases between. The CDR3 covers 11 residues. The chain's CDR3 is CSARPRPEAFF. In nucleotides, the CDR3 is TGCAGTGCTAGACCCCGGCCTGAAGCTTTCTTT.

This clonotype appeared a few times. The chain employs TRBV11-2 and TRBJ2-1, with 12 positions matching TRBD2. J was trimmed by 4 bases and V by 5 bases; bases with no gene match: 15. Germline loops: CDR1 SGHAT, CDR2 FQNNGV. This CDR3 is 19 amino acids long. This CDR3 reads CASSLSPSSGRALYNEQFF. CDR3 nucleotide sequence: TGTGCCAGCAGCCTCTCCCCTTCTAGCGGGAGGGCCTTGTACAATGAGCAGTTCTTC.

This clonotype was observed a few times. The CDR3 DNA follows: TGTGCCAGCAGCTTAGCGGGAGTTCGGGCAGATACGCAGTATTTT. Its protein product is CASSLAGVRADTQYF. The rearrangement joins TRBV7-3 to TRBJ2-3, with 7 bases aligning to TRBD2. This CDR3 contains 15 residues. Germline V lookup: CDR1 SGHTA, CDR2 FQGTGA. The ends lost 2 bases at V and 4 bases at J; junction bases unmatched: 6.

This rearrangement joins TRBV11-2 to TRBJ1-6; no reliable D call. CDR3 length: 13 amino acids. In germline, CDR1 is SGHAT, CDR2 FQNNGV. Trimming removed 0 bases at V and 8 bases at J, with 5 bases between. The CDR3 region is CASSLEGDSPLHF. CDR3 DNA sequence: TGTGCCAGCAGCTTAGAGGGAGATTCACCCCTCCACTTT.

The V and J genes are TRBV5-6 and TRBJ1-1; TRBD1 is a possible D gene (6 bases). This CDR3 has 15 residues. V dropped 5 bases and J dropped 0 bases, with 14 bases sitting between them. The V gene's germline CDR1 is SGHDT and CDR2 YYEEEE. CDR3 loop: CASRTGGNMNTEAFF. In DNA form, the CDR3 reads TGTGCCAGCAGGACAGGCGGTAACATGAACACTGAAGCTTTCTTT.

The table lists this clonotype with a few counts. The CDR3 DNA reads as TGTGCCATCAGTGATGGCAGACTAGGATACGAGCAGTACTTC. Translating gives CAISDGRLGYEQYF. The V and J genes are TRBV10-3 and TRBJ2-7, with a tentative D call TRBD2 (6 bases). The CDR3 consists of 14 residues. The ends were cut back, 3 bases at V and 4 bases at J, with 13 bases in the middle. The germline gives CDR1 ENHRY, CDR2 SYGVKD.